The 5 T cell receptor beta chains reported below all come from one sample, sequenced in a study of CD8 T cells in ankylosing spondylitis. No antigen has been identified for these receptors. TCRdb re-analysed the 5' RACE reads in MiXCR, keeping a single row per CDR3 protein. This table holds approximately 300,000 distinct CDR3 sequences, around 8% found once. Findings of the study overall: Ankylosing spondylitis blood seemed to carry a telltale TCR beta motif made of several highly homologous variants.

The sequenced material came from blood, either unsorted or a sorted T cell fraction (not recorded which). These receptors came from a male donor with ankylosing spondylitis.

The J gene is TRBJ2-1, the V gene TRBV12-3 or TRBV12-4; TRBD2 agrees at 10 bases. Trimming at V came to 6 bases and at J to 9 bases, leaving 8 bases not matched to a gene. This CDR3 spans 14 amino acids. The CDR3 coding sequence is TGTGCCAGCAGAAATCTAGCGGGAGTAGGTGAGCAGTTCTTC. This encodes CASRNLAGVGEQFF.

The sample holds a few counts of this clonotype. The CDR3 spells CSVEVGRGANVLTF. Written as DNA, the CDR3 is TGCAGCGTTGAAGTCGGGAGGGGGGCCAACGTCCTGACTTTC. J is TRBJ2-6 and V is TRBV29-1, with 7 nucleotides matching TRBD2. Germline V CDR1 and CDR2: SQVTM, ANQGSEA. J was trimmed by 4 bases and V by 1 base; bases with no gene match: 1. This CDR3 comprises 14 residues.

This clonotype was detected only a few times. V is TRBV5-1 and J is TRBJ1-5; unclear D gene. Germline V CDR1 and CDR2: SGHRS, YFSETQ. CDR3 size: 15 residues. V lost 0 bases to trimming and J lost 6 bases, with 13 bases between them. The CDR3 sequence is CASSLVPESGQPQHF. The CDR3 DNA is TGCGCCAGCAGCTTGGTACCGGAGAGCGGTCAGCCCCAGCATTTT.

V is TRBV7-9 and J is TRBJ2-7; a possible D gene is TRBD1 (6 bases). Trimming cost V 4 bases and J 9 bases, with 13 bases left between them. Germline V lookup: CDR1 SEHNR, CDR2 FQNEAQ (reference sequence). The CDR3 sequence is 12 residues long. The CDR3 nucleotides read TGTGCCAGCAGCTGGGACACGGGGTTGCAGTACTTC. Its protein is CASSWDTGLQYF.

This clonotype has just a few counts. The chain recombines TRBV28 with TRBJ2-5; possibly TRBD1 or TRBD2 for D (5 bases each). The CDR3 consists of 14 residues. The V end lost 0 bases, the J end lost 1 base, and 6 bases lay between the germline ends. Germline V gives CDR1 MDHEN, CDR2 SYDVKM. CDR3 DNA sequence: TGTGCCAGCAGTTTATGGGGGACCCAAGAGACCCAGTACTTC. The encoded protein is CASSLWGTQETQYF. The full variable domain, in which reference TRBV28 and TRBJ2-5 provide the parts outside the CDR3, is DVKVTQSSRYLVKRTGEKVFLECVQDMDHENMFWYRQDPGLGLRLIYFSYDVKMKEKGDIPEGYSVSREKKERFSLILESASTNQTSMYLCASSLWGTQETQYFGPGTRLLVL.